These 8 T cell receptor beta chains share one sample of origin, sequenced in a study of early T cells in non-severe SARS-CoV-2 infection. TCRdb independently ran MiXCR on the 5' RACE reads; one entry per CDR3 protein. This table has tens of thousands of distinct CDR3 sequences, about 4.9% appearing once. Sequenced input: whole blood. These receptors came from an adult who was a healthcare worker with PCR-confirmed SARS-CoV-2 infection or an uninfected control (not recorded which).

This clonotype was seen ten or more times. V is TRBV6-1 and J is TRBJ2-7; TRBD1 might be the D (6 bases). CDR3 length: 15 residues. Per germline, CDR1 MNHNS and CDR2 SASEGT. V was shortened by 4 bases and J by 0 bases, with 13 bases between the two germline ends. The CDR3 nucleotides read TGTGCCAGCAGTGGACAGGCAACGAGCTCCTACGAGCAGTACTTC. Residues: CASSGQATSSYEQYF.

There are many counts of this clonotype. This chain uses TRBV29-1 with TRBJ1-1; tentative D call: TRBD1 (6 bases). Germline CDR1 is SQVTM and CDR2 is ANQGSEA. The ends were cut back, 5 bases at V and 4 bases at J, with 20 bases in the middle. The CDR3 is 15 amino acids. The CDR3 region has the DNA TGCAGCGTTCCGACCGGGACAAAAAGCGGCACTGAAGCTTTCTTT. Translated, it gives CSVPTGTKSGTEAFF.

In this sample, this clonotype turned up many times. The J gene is TRBJ2-1, the V gene TRBV28, with 14 nucleotides matching TRBD2. The CDR3 is 17 residues long. In germline, CDR1 is MDHEN, CDR2 SYDVKM. The V and J ends lost 7 bases and 5 bases, in that order; junction bases with no gene match: 10. CDR3: CASNPQRLAGGDNEQFF. The CDR3 bases are TGTGCCAGCAACCCTCAGAGACTAGCGGGGGGGGACAATGAGCAGTTCTTC.

This clonotype came up many times. The chain joins TRBV12-3 or TRBV12-4 to TRBJ1-5; D is ambiguous. This CDR3 is built from 13 residues. V was clipped by 5 bases and J by 7 bases, with 12 bases between them. As DNA, the CDR3 is TGTGCCAGCAGTACCCGAAGGGAACAGCCCCAGCATTTT. It encodes CASSTRREQPQHF.

This clonotype was observed a few times. This chain joins TRBV4-2 and TRBJ2-3; D unresolved. The ends were cut back, 1 base at V and 2 bases at J, with 10 bases in the middle. This CDR3 region has 15 residues. Germline values: CDR1 LGHNA, CDR2 YNFKEQ. As DNA, the CDR3 is TGTGCCAGCAGCCAAGGGTCAGACCCCACAGATACGCAGTATTTT. This gives the protein CASSQGSDPTDTQYF.

This clonotype showed up just a few times. The V and J genes are TRBV12-3 or TRBV12-4 and TRBJ2-4; the D is unclear. CDR3 length equals 12 residues. Trimming removed 8 bases from V and 6 bases from J, with 11 bases in between. CDR3 nucleotides: TGTGCCAGCGGAGCTAGTGGAAACATTCAGTACTTC. Residues: CASGASGNIQYF.

At least ten counts were recorded for this clonotype. The rearrangement uses TRBV7-2 and TRBJ2-7; D might be TRBD1 (6 bases). CDR1 and CDR2 from the germline V gene are SGHTA and FQGNSA. The CDR3 has 15 residues. Trimming took off 1 base at V and 4 bases at J, with 14 bases between the two ends. CDR3 in amino acids: CASSLGPGVGYEQYF. The DNA for the CDR3 is TGTGCCAGCAGCTTAGGGCCAGGGGTTGGATACGAGCAGTACTTC.

This clonotype was observed many times. The chain couples TRBV4-1 to TRBJ1-1; D is uncertain. Trimming took 2 bases from V and 0 from J, leaving 7 bases between them. This CDR3 is 14 amino acids long. Germline CDR1 reads MGHRA; CDR2 reads YSYEKL. Here the CDR3 DNA reads TGCGCCAGCAGCCAACCAATTCTGAACACTGAAGCTTTCTTT. It yields the protein CASSQPILNTEAFF.